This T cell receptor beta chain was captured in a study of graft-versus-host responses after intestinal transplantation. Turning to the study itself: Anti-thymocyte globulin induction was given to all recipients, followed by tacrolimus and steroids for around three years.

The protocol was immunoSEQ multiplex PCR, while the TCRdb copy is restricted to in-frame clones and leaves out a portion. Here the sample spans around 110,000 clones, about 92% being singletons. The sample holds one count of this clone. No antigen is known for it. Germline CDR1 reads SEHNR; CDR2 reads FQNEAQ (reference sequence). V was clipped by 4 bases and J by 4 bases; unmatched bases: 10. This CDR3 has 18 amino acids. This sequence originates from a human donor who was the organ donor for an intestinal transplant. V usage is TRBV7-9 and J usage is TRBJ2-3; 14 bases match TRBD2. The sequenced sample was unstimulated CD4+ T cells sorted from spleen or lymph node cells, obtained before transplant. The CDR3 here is CASSSRLAGGPKSDTQYF. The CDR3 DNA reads TGTGCCAGCAGCTCGCGACTAGCGGGAGGGCCTAAGTCAGATACGCAGTATTTT. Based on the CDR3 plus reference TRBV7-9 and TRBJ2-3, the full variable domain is DTGVSQNPRHKITKRGQNVTFRCDPISEHNRLYWYRQTLGQGPEFLTYFQNEAQLEKSRLLSDRFSAERPKGSFSTLEIQRTEQGDSAMYLCASSSRLAGGPKSDTQYFGPGTRLTVL.